This note documents a single T cell receptor beta chain sequence. Its specificity is unknown. This specimen belongs to a study of PD-1 blockade in classical Hodgkin lymphoma. The repertoire was sequenced with immunoSEQ multiplex PCR; TCRdb's copy has only in-frame clones and lacks some. The table has 2,000 to 2,500 clones, 70% to 75% seen once; the top ten hold around 14%. Study-wide results and caveats: Reported findings placed baseline TCR diversity lower in newly diagnosed patients (compared with healthy donors).

The V end was cut by 8 bases, the J end by 2 bases, with 17 bases between. The CDR3 contains 15 residues. The germline V gene encodes CDR1 MDHEN and CDR2 SYDVKM. Time point noted: newly diagnosed, previously untreated cHL patient sample. Isolation of CD8+ T cells from thawed PBMCs used magnetic negative selection. PBMCs from untreated, newly diagnosed classical Hodgkin lymphoma were comparison samples. The source of this sequence is a human donor with classical Hodgkin lymphoma. The chain recombines TRBV28 with TRBJ2-3; D call uncertain. The sequencing input was CD8+ T cells from blood. This CDR3 reads CASDLASGHTDTQYF. The CDR3 DNA sequence: TGTGCCAGCGATTTGGCTTCGGGCCACACAGATACGCAGTATTTT.